This T cell receptor (beta chain) is from a study of identifying expanded T cells in peripheral blood. Generated by immunoSEQ multiplex PCR, the TCRdb table keeps only in-frame clones and is missing some. The sample lists about 91,000 clones, roughly 86% seen once, with 3.9% in the top ten. Trimming pared 0 bases from V and 5 bases from J, leaving 8 bases between. There are 13 residues in the CDR3. Per the germline V gene, CDR1 is SGHRS and CDR2 is YFSETQ. The material sequenced was blood. This clonotype was sampled from a person aged 18-70 years in good health. This rearrangement joins TRBV5-1 to TRBJ1-1; D gene ambiguous. CDR3: CASSLGSGTEAFF. The CDR3, as DNA: TGCGCCAGCAGCTTGGGGTCCGGGACTGAAGCTTTCTTT.